A selection of T cell receptor beta chains follows, all from one sample in a study of blood T cells in healthy people across ages. TCRdb re-called the 5' RACE reads with MiXCR, one entry per CDR3 protein. Seen here are about 780,000 distinct CDR3 sequences, roughly 24% observed once, and the top ten hold about 3%. In addition, the sample was reused for a study of T cells of mothers and their children.

The sequencing sample was made of blood. These receptors originate from a boy between 10 and 17 years old in good health. Both conserved end residues are part of each CDR3. Each record gives: V gene, clone size, D gene, J gene, CDR3 DNA, CDR3 protein. D genes are given only for firm matches. Size is stated for part of the rows, as once, few or many counts, or as a class when the clone is expanded.

>TRBV6-5|-|-|TRBJ2-1
TGTGCCAGCAGGCCCCCGGGAGATGAGCAGTTCTTC
CASRPPGDEQFF
>TRBV3-1|few|-|TRBJ2-4
TGTGCCAGCGCCGCAGGGGCATGGAAAAACATTCAGTACTTC
CASAAGAWKNIQYF
>TRBV5-1|few|-|TRBJ2-6
TGCGCCAGCAGCTGGGACGGCGTACCCCCTGGGGCCAACGTCCTGACTTTC
CASSWDGVPPGANVLTF
>TRBV7-2|few|-|TRBJ2-5
TGTGCCAGCAGCTTAGACGGCCGGGGCCGCACGGAGACCCAGTACTTC
CASSLDGRGRTETQYF
>TRBV6-6|-|-|TRBJ2-1
TGTGCCAGCACCCTGAAAACAGGGAGTCTAGAAAATGAGCAGTTCTTC
CASTLKTGSLENEQFF
>TRBV7-2|few|TRBD1|TRBJ1-1
TGTGCCAGCAGCTTTAGGGGGCTAAAGAACACTGAAGCTTTCTTT
CASSFRGLKNTEAFF
>TRBV28|-|-|TRBJ1-2
TGTCGAGGCTATGGCTACACCTTC
CRGYGYTF
>TRBV5-1|-|TRBD1|TRBJ1-2
TGCGCCAGCAGCTTGGCCAGGGGGCGCCTCGGTGGCTACACCTTC
CASSLARGRLGGYTF
>TRBV30|few|-|TRBJ2-5
TGTGCCTGGAGTGTTGGCGGGGTTCAAGAGACCCAGTACTTC
CAWSVGGVQETQYF
>TRBV7-9|-|-|TRBJ2-3
TGTGCCAGCAGCTTATCCCAGGGAATGGGAGAATATTTT
CASSLSQGMGEYF
>TRBV11-2|-|TRBD2|TRBJ2-5
TGTGCCAGCAGCCCCCGCCCTAGCGGGGGCATGGAGACCCAGTACTTC
CASSPRPSGGMETQYF
>TRBV29-1|-|-|TRBJ2-1
TGCAGCGTTGACTATTGGGACAAACCCGGCTACAATGAGCAGTTCTTC
CSVDYWDKPGYNEQFF
>TRBV7-3|-|-|TRBJ2-3
TGTGCCAGCAGGGACGGGAGCGAAGATACGCAGTATTTT
CASRDGSEDTQYF
>TRBV12-3/TRBV12-4|many|-|TRBJ2-5
TGTGCCAGCACCCGGGGCGAAATCGAGACCCAGTACTTC
CASTRGEIETQYF
>TRBV20-1|-|TRBD1|TRBJ1-4
TGCAGCACCGGGGACAGGGGACCTTCAACTAATGAAAAACTGTTTTTT
CSTGDRGPSTNEKLFF
>TRBV7-3|-|-|TRBJ2-5
TGTGCCAGCAGCTTAGACCTAAACCAAGAGACCCGGTACTTC
CASSLDLNQETRYF
>TRBV20-1|-|-|TRBJ2-3
TGCAGTGCTACACAGGGAAGGGGGAGGACAGATACGCAGTATTTT
CSATQGRGRTDTQYF
>TRBV12-3/TRBV12-4|few|TRBD1|TRBJ1-5
TGTGCCAGCAGTGAATACAGGGGTAGCAATCAGCCCCAGCATTTT
CASSEYRGSNQPQHF
>TRBV28|-|TRBD1|TRBJ2-2
TGTGCCAGCAGTTCACCGGGACAGGGGCCCTCGAACACCGGGGAGCTGTTTTTT
CASSSPGQGPSNTGELFF
>TRBV7-6|-|-|TRBJ2-1
TGTGCCAGCAGCCCTTCGGGGCAGGGAGAGGGGTCCTACAATGAGCAGTTCTTC
CASSPSGQGEGSYNEQFF
>TRBV20-1|few|-|TRBJ2-6
TGCAGTGCTAGAGATCAAGGGGGAACTGGGGCCAACGTCCTGACTTTC
CSARDQGGTGANVLTF
>TRBV5-1|many|-|TRBJ2-5
TGCGCCAGCAACCTTTTCGAGGGGACCCAGTACTTC
CASNLFEGTQYF
>TRBV5-5|-|-|TRBJ1-6
TGTGCCAGCAGCTTGGAGAGGAATTCACCCCTCCACTTT
CASSLERNSPLHF
>TRBV5-1|few|-|TRBJ1-1
TGCGCCAGCAGAAGGGGGGACCCTTCTATGAACACTGAAGCTTTCTTT
CASRRGDPSMNTEAFF
>TRBV28|many|-|TRBJ1-1
TGTGCCTCCCGATGGGGGCGAGGGGGTTACACTGAAGCTTTCTTT
CASRWGRGGYTEAFF
>TRBV28|many|-|TRBJ2-7
TGTGCCAGCAGTCACCACGGTAACGGCGGGCTCATCTACGAGCAGTACTTC
CASSHHGNGGLIYEQYF
>TRBV10-3|few|-|TRBJ2-2
TGTGCCAGCCAAACTAGCTACACCGGGGAGCTGTTTTTT
CASQTSYTGELFF
>TRBV5-1|few|-|TRBJ1-2
TGCGCCAGCAGCTTTAGGGCAGGGAACTATGGCTACACCTTC
CASSFRAGNYGYTF
>TRBV6-6|-|-|TRBJ1-3
TGTGCCAGCAGTTTGGAGGGACCGACAAACACCATATATTTT
CASSLEGPTNTIYF
>TRBV28|-|-|TRBJ2-1
TGTGCCAGCAGTTCAGGGGGGTACTACAATGAGCAGTTCTTC
CASSSGGYYNEQFF
>TRBV28|few|-|TRBJ1-1
TGTGCCAGCCCAAAACCCGGGGCCAAGAACACTGAAGCTTTCTTT
CASPKPGAKNTEAFF
>TRBV20-1|-|-|TRBJ1-2
TGCAGTGCCCTCTTGGGGGGGGGAGGGATAGGCTACACCTTC
CSALLGGGGIGYTF
>TRBV28|-|TRBD1|TRBJ1-1
TGTGCCAGCAGTATCCGGGACAGGGGTGGCACTGAAGCTTTCTTT
CASSIRDRGGTEAFF
>TRBV12-3/TRBV12-4|many|-|TRBJ2-5
TGTGCCAGCAGCCCTGGACAGACGAGGGAGACCCAGTACTTC
CASSPGQTRETQYF
>TRBV15|-|TRBD1|TRBJ1-4
TGTGCTACCAGCAGAGAGCCAGGGGGTAGGAATGAAAAACTGTTTTTT
CATSREPGGRNEKLFF
>TRBV14|-|TRBD2|TRBJ2-5
TGTGCCAGCAGCCAAGGGCTAGCGGGGACAGAGACCCAGTACTTC
CASSQGLAGTETQYF
>TRBV3-1|-|-|TRBJ1-4
TGTGCCAGCAGCCAGATCGCGGCCGGGGAAAAACTGTTTTTT
CASSQIAAGEKLFF
>TRBV6-6|few|-|TRBJ1-1
TGTGCCAGCAGTTACCTACAGGGTAAGGACACTGAAGCTTTCTTT
CASSYLQGKDTEAFF
>TRBV2|few|TRBD1|TRBJ2-5
TGTGCCAGCAGAGAGACAGGGTATGGATCAGAGACCCAGTACTTC
CASRETGYGSETQYF
>TRBV7-2|few|-|TRBJ1-4
TGTGCCAGCAGCTTAGTCGGCAAACTAATTTTCGAAAAACTGTTTTTT
CASSLVGKLIFEKLFF
>TRBV19|once|TRBD2|TRBJ2-1
TGTGCCAGTAGTATAGATACTAGCGGGGGATCCTACAATGAGCAGTTCTTC
CASSIDTSGGSYNEQFF
>TRBV5-1|few|TRBD1|TRBJ2-7
TGCGCCAGCAGAACAGGGGGCGAGCAGTACTTC
CASRTGGEQYF
>TRBV14|-|TRBD1|TRBJ2-5
TGTGCCAGCAGCCAAGGGACAGGGGAGGACCAAGAGACCCGGTACTTC
CASSQGTGEDQETRYF
>TRBV5-5|-|TRBD1|TRBJ1-1
TGTGCCAGCAGCTTCCCGGGACAGGGCAACACTGAAGCTTTCTTT
CASSFPGQGNTEAFF